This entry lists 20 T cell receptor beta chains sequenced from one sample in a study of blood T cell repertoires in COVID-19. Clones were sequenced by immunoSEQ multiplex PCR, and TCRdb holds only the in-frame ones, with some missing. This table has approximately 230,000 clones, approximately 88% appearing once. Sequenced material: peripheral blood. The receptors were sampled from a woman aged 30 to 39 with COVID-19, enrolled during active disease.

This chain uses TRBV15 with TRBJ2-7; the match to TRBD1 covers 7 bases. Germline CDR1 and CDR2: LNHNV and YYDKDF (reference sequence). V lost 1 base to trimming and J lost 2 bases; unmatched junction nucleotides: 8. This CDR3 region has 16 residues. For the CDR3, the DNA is TGTGCCACCAGCAGAGCTTACGGGCAGGGGGCCTACGAGCAGTACTTC. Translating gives CATSRAYGQGAYEQYF.

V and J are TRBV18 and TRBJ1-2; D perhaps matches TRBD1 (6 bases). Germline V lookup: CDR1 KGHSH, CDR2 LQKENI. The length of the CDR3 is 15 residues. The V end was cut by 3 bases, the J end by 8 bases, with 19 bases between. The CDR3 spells CASSPGVAGASGYTF. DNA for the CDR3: TGTGCCAGCTCACCGGGTGTAGCGGGGGCGTCCGGCTACACCTTC. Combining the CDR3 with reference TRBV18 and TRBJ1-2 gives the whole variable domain NAGVMQNPRHLVRRRGQEARLRCSPMKGHSHVYWYRQLPEEGLKFMVYLQKENIIDESGMPKERFSAEFPKEGPSILRIQQVVRGDSAAYFCASSPGVAGASGYTFGSGTRLTVV.

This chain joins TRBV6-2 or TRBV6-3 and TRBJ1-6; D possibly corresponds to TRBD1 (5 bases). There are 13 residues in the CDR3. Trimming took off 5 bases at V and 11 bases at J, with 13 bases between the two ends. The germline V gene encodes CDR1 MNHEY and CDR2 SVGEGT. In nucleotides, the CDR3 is TGTGCCAGCAGTACTGGGGGGATGACACCCCTCCACTTT. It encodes CASSTGGMTPLHF.

In nucleotides, the CDR3 is TGTGCCAGCAGTGGGGACAGGGAAATCTACAATGAGCAGTTCTTC. Protein: CASSGDREIYNEQFF. The chain joins TRBV2 to TRBJ2-1, with TRBD1 identical over 9 bases. This CDR3 is built from 15 residues. J lost 3 bases, V lost 4 bases, and 4 bases had no gene match. The germline V gene has CDR1 SNHLY and CDR2 FYNNEI.

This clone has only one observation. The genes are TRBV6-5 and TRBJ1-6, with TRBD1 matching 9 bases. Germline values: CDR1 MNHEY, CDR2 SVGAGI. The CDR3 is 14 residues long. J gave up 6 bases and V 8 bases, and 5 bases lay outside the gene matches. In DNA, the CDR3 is TGTGCCAGCCGGACAGGGGATATTAATTCACCCCTCCACTTT. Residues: CASRTGDINSPLHF.

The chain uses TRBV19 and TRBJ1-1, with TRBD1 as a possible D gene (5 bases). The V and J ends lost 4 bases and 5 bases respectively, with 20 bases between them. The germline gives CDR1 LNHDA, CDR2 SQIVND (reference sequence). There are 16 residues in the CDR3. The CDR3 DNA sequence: TGTGCCAGTAGTAGTAAGGTGTGGCAGGGATTTACTGAAGCTTTCTTT. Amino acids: CASSSKVWQGFTEAFF.

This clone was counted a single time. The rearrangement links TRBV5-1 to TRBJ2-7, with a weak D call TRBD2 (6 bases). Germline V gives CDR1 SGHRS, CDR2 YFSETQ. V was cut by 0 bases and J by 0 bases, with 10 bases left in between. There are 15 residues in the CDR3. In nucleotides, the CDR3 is TGCGCCAGCAGCTTGGTTGGGGGGAGCTCCTACGAGCAGTACTTC. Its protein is CASSLVGGSSYEQYF.

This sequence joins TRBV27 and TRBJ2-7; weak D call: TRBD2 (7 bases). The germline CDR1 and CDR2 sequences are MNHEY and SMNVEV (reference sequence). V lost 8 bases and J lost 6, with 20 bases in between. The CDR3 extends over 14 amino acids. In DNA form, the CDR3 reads TGTGCCAGCGCTCCCCGGGGGGCGTCGGGCGAGCAGTACTTC. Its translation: CASAPRGASGEQYF.

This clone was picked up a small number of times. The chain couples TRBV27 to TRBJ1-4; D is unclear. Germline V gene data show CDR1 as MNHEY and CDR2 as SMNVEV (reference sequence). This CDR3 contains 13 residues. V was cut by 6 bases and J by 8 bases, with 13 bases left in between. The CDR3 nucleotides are TGTGCCAGCAGCATTTTACTAGGGGAAAAACTGTTTTTT. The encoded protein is CASSILLGEKLFF.

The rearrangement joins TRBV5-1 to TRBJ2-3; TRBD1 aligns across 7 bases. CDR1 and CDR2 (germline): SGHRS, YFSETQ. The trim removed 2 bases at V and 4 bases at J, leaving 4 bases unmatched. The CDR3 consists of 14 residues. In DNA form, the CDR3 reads TGCGCCAGCAGCTTTACAGGGGTTCCAGATACGCAGTATTTT. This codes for CASSFTGVPDTQYF.

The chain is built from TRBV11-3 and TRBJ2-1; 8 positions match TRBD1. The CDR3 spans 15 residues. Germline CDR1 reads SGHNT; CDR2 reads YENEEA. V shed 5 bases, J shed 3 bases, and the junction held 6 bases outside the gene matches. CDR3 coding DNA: TGTGCCAGCAGCCAGGGGGCGCGGGACTACAATGAGCAGTTCTTC. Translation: CASSQGARDYNEQFF.

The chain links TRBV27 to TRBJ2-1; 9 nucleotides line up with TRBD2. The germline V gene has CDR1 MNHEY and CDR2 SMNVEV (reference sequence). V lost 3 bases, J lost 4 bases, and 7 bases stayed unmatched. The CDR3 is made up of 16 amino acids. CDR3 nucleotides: TGTGCCAGCAGTTTGGCGGGAGGGCCTGGGTACAATGAGCAGTTCTTC. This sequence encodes CASSLAGGPGYNEQFF.

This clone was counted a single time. CDR3 loop: CASSFTTGTNEKLFF. DNA for the CDR3: TGTGCCAGCAGCTTCACCACAGGGACTAATGAAAAACTGTTTTTT. The J gene is TRBJ1-4, the V gene TRBV5-4; TRBD1 might be the D (6 bases). Trimming took 2 bases from V and 2 from J, leaving 10 bases between them. The CDR3 spans 15 residues. The germline CDR1 and CDR2 sequences are SGHNT and YYREEE (reference sequence).

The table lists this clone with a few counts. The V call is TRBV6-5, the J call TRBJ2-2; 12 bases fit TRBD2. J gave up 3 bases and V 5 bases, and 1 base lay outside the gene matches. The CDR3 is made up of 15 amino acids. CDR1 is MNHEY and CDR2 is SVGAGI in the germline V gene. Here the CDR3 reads CASSRTSGDTGELFF. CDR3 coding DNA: TGTGCCAGCAGTAGGACTAGCGGGGACACCGGGGAGCTGTTTTTT.

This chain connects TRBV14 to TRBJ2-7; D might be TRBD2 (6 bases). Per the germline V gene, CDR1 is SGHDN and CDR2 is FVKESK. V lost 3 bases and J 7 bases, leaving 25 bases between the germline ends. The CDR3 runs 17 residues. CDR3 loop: CASSHPREPHCSGEQYV. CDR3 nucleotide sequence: TGTGCCAGCAGCCACCCCCGGGAGCCACACTGTTCGGGGGAGCAGTACGTC.

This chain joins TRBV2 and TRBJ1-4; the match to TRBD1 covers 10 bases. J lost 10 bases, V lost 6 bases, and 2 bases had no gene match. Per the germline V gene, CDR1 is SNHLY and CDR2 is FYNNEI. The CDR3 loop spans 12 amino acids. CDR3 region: CASRDRGGKLFF. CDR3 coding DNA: TGTGCCAGCAGGGACAGGGGGGGAAAACTGTTTTTT.

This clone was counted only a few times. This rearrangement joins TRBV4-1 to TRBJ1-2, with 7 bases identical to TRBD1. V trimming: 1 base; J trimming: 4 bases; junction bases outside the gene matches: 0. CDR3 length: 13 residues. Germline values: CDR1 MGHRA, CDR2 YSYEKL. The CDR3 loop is CASSQAGGYGYTF. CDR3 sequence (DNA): TGCGCCAGCAGCCAAGCAGGGGGCTATGGCTACACCTTC.

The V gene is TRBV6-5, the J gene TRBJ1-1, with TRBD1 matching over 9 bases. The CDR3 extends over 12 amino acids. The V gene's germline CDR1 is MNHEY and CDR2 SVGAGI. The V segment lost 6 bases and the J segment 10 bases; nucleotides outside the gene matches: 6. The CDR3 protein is CASRGTGWGAFF. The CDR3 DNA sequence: TGTGCCAGCAGGGGGACAGGGTGGGGAGCTTTCTTT.

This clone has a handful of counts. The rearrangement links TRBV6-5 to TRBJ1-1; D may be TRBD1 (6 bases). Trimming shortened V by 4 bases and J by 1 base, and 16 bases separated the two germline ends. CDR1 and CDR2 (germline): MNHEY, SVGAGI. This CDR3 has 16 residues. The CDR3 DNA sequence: TGTGCCAGCAGTTCAGGACAGATTAGGCCGAACACTGAAGCTTTCTTT. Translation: CASSSGQIRPNTEAFF.

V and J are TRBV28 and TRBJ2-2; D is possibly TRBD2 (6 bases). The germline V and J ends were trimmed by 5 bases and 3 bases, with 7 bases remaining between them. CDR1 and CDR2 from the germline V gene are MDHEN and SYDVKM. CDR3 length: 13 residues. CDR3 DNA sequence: TGTGCCAGCAGTCCGGGGGACACCGGGGAGCTGTTTTTT. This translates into CASSPGDTGELFF.